A single T cell receptor (beta chain) is shown here with its context. As yet, its antigen is unknown. These data belong to a study of OX40 agonist ivuxolimab in advanced cancers. Study-wide background: Patients in the trial were receiving intravenous ivuxolimab every 2 weeks, at doses of 0.01 to 10 mg/kg. Study observations and caveats: Clones of CD4+ and CD8+ blood T cells grew by week 6 at doses of 0.1 to 3.0 mg/kg. A proportion of nonresponders additionally exhibited low normalized T-cell clonal expansion.

Measured with immunoSEQ multiplex PCR; TCRdb has only the in-frame clones, and not every one. This sample has 45,000 to 50,000 clones; 85% to 90% occur once, and the top ten carry approximately 2%. Patients with autoimmune history or systemic immunosuppression were excluded. V was trimmed by 3 bases and J by 6 bases, leaving 5 bases between them. The germline CDR1 and CDR2 sequences are MNHEY and SVGAGI. This CDR3 has 11 residues. The chain has TRBV6-5 and TRBJ1-1; D is unclear. The sequence was collected from an adult with an advanced solid tumor such as melanoma, head and neck, liver or kidney cancer. The input for sequencing was CD4+ or CD8+ T cells sorted from blood, taken in a trial of the OX40 agonist ivuxolimab. CDR3 in amino acids: CASSYRAEAFF. CDR3 coding DNA: TGTGCCAGCAGTTATAGGGCTGAAGCTTTCTTT.